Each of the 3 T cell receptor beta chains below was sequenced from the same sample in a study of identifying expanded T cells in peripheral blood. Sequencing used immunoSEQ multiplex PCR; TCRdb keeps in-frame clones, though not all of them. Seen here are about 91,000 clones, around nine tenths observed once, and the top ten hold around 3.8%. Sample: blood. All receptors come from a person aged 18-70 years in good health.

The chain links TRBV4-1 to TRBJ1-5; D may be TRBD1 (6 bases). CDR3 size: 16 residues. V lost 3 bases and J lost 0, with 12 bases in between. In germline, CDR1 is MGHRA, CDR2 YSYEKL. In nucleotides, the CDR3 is TGCGCCAGCAGCCAGGGGATCAGGGGTAGCAATCAGCCCCAGCATTTT. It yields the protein CASSQGIRGSNQPQHF.

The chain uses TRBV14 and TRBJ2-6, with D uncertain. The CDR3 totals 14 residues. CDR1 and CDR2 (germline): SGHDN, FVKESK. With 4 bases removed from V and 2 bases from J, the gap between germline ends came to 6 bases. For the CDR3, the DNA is TGTGCCAGCAGCCGTGCCGCTGGGGCCAACGTCCTGACTTTC. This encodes CASSRAAGANVLTF.

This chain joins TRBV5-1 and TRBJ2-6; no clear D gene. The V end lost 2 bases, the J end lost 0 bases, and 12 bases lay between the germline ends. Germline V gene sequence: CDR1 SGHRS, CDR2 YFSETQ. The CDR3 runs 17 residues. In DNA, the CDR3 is TGCGCCAGCAGCTTTTGGGCAGCGAGCTCTGGGGCCAACGTCCTGACTTTC. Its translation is CASSFWAASSGANVLTF. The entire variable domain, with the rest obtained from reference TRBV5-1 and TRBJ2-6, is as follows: KAGVTQTPRYLIKTRGQQVTLSCSPISGHRSVSWYQQTPGQGLQFLFEYFSETQRNKGNFPGRFSGRQFSNSRSEMNVSTLELGDSALYLCASSFWAASSGANVLTFGAGSRLTVL.